This T cell receptor (beta chain) was sequenced during a study of blood T cell repertoires in COVID-19. At the level of the study: The analysed material was cDNA or gDNA that came from T cells, B-cell-depleted T cells, or PBMCs.

Repertoires were generated with immunoSEQ multiplex PCR, while TCRdb's copy carries only in-frame clones and drops some. This sample has fewer than 180,000 clones, with roughly 87% found just once. CDR3 length: 14 residues. CDR1 ENHRY and CDR2 SYGVKD come from the germline V gene. Trimming at V came to 5 bases and at J to 5 bases, leaving 7 bases not matched to a gene. Source material: peripheral blood. This sequence originates from an older woman with active or convalescent COVID-19. This rearrangement joins TRBV10-3 to TRBJ2-7, with TRBD1 matching 9 bases. The CDR3 region has the DNA TGTGCCATCAGTAAACAGGGGGCGTTTAACGAGCAGTACTTC. Its translation: CAISKQGAFNEQYF.